This entry describes one TCR beta chain. Its antigen is as yet unknown. The sample originates from a study of cytomegalovirus exposure and HLA in healthy donors. Study-wide results and caveats: The investigators catalogued 164 TCR beta chains as cytomegalovirus-associated.

CDR1 is GTSNPN, CDR2 SVGIG, per germline (reference sequence). V shed 2 bases and J 5 bases; nucleotides not matched to a gene: 7. CDR3 length equals 15 residues. PCR involved 60 Vbeta and 13 Jbeta primers. Measured with immunoSEQ multiplex PCR; TCRdb has only the in-frame clones, and not every one. The sample contains more than 100,000 clones, 79% of which appear only once. This chain connects TRBV30 to TRBJ2-1; 9 bases match TRBD2. This TCR was recovered from a male donor in good health and CMV-seronegative. Material for sequencing was PBMCs. CDR3 DNA sequence: TGTGCCTGGAGTCCGAGCGGGGGGCCCGACAATGAGCAGTTCTTC. As protein: CAWSPSGGPDNEQFF. The full variable domain, rest sourced from reference TRBV30 and TRBJ2-1, is SQTIHQWPATLVQPVGSPLSLECTVEGTSNPNLYWYRQAAGRGLQLLFYSVGIGQISSEVPQNLSASRPQDRQFILSSKKLLLSDSGFYLCAWSPSGGPDNEQFFGPGTRLTVL.